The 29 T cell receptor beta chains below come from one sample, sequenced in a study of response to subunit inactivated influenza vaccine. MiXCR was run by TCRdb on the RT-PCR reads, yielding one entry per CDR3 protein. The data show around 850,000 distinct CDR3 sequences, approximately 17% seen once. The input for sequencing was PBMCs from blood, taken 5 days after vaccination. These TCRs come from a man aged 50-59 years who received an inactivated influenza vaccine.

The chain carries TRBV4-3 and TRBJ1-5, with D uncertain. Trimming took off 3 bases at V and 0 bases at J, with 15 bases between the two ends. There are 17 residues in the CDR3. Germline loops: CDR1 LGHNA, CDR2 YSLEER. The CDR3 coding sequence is TGCGCCAGCAGCCACGAAGACGGACCCTTTAGCAATCAGCCCCAGCATTTT. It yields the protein CASSHEDGPFSNQPQHF.

Here the CDR3 reads CASSLFAGDEKLFF. CDR3 DNA sequence: TGTGCCAGCAGCTTGTTCGCCGGGGACGAAAAACTGTTTTTT. This chain connects TRBV5-6 to TRBJ1-4; weak D call: TRBD1 (5 bases). This CDR3 is 14 amino acids long. Germline loops: CDR1 SGHDT, CDR2 YYEEEE. V was trimmed by 1 base and J by 8 bases, leaving 12 bases between them.

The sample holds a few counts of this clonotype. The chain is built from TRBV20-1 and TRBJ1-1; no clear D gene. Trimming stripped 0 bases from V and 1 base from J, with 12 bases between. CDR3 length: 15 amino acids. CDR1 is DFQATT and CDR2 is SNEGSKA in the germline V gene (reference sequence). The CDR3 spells CSARDRMGRNTEAFF. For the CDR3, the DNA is TGCAGTGCTAGAGATCGGATGGGTAGGAACACTGAAGCTTTCTTT.

In DNA, the CDR3 is TGCAGTGCAATGACAAGGATCGACTATGGCTACACCTTC. It encodes CSAMTRIDYGYTF. The chain couples TRBV20-1 to TRBJ1-2; D unresolved. CDR1 and CDR2 (germline): DFQATT, SNEGSKA (reference sequence). V was pared by 6 bases and J by 3 bases, with 14 bases between. This CDR3 comprises 13 residues.

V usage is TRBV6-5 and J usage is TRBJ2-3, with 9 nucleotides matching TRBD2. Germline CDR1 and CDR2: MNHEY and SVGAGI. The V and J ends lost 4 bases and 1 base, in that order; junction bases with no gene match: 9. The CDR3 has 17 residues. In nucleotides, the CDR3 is TGTGCCAGCAGTTTTTCACGTAGCGGGAGCGGCACAGATACGCAGTATTTT. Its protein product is CASSFSRSGSGTDTQYF.

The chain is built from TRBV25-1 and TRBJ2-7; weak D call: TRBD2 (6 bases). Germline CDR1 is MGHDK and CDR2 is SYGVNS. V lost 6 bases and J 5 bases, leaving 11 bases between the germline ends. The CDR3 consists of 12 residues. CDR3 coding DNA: TGTGCCAGCAGAGGAGGGGTGGACGAGCAGTACTTC. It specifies CASRGGVDEQYF.

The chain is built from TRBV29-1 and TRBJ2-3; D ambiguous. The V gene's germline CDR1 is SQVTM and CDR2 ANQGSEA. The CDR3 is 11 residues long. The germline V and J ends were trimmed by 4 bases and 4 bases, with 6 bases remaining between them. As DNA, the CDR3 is TGCAGCGTTGCAGTTGCAGATACGCAGTATTTT. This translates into CSVAVADTQYF.

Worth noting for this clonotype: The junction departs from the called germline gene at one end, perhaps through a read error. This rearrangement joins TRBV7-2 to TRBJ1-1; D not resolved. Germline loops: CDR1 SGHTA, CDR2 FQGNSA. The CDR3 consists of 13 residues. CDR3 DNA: TGTGCCAGCAGCTTAGGCGGGAACAGTGAAGCTTTCTTT. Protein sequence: CASSLGGNSEAFF. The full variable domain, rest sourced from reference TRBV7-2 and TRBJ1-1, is GAGVSQSPSNKVTEKGKDVELRCDPISGHTALYWYRQSLGQGLEFLIYFQGNSAPDKSGLPSDRFSAERTGGSVSTLTIQRTQQEDSAVYLCASSLGGNSEAFFGQGTRLTVV.

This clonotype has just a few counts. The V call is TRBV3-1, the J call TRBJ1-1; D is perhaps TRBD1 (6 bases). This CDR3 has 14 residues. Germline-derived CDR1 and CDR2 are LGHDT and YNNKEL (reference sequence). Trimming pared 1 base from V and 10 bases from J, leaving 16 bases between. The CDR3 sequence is CASSQAGTTGSAFF. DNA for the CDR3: TGTGCCAGCAGCCAAGCCGGGACAACCGGGTCAGCTTTCTTT.

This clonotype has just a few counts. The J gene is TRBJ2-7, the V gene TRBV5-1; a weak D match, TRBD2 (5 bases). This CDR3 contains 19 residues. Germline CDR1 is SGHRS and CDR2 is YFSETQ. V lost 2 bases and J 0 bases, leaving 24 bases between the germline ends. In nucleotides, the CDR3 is TGCGCCAGCAGCTTTTCTGTCGTCGGAGTGCGGGTCAGCTCCTACGAGCAGTACTTC. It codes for CASSFSVVGVRVSSYEQYF.

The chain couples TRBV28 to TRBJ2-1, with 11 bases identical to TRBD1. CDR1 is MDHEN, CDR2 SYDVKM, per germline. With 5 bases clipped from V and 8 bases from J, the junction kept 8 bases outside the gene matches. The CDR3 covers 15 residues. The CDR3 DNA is TGTGCCAGCAGTCCGGGACAGGGGGGCTGGGATGAGCAGTTCTTC. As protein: CASSPGQGGWDEQFF.

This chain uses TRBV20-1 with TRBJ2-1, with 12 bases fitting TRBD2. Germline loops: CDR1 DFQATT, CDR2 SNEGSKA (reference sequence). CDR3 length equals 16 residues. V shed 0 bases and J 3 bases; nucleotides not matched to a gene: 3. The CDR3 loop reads CSARDPSGGVYNEQFF. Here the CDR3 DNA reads TGCAGTGCTAGAGATCCTAGCGGGGGGGTCTACAATGAGCAGTTCTTC.

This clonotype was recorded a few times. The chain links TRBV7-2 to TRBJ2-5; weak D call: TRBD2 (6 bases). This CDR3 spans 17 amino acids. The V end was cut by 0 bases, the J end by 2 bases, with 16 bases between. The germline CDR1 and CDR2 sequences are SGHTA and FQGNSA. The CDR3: CASSLAGSGGAQETQYF. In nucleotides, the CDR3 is TGTGCCAGCAGCTTAGCAGGAAGTGGCGGGGCACAAGAGACCCAGTACTTC.

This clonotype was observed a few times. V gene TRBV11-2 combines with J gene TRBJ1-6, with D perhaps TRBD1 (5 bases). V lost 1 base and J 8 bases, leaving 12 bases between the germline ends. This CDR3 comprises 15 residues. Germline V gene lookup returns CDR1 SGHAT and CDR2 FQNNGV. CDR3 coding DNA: TGTGCCAGCAGCTTAGGTCAGGGACTATATTCACCCCTCCACTTT. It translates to CASSLGQGLYSPLHF.

CDR3 nucleotide sequence: TGTGCCAGCAGCTTGAGATATACCCTCCACAATGAGCAGTTCTTC. It is translated as CASSLRYTLHNEQFF. The chain joins TRBV7-9 to TRBJ2-1; no clear D gene. Trimming removed 3 bases from V and 5 bases from J, with 14 bases in between. The CDR3 loop spans 15 amino acids. The germline CDR1 and CDR2 sequences are SEHNR and FQNEAQ (reference sequence).

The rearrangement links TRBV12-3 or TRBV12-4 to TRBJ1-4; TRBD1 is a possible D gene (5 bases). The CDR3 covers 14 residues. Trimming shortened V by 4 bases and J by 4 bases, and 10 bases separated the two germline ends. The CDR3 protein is CASSSGLLNEKLFF. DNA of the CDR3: TGTGCCAGCAGTTCGGGGCTCCTTAATGAAAAACTGTTTTTT.

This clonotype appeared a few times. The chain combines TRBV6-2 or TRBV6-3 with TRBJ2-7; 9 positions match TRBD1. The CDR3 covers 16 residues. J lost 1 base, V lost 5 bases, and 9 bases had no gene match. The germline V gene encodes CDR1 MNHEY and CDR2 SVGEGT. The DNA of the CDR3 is TGTGCCAGCAGTCCCCCCGGGACAGGGCGGTCCTACGAGCAGTACTTC. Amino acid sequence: CASSPPGTGRSYEQYF.

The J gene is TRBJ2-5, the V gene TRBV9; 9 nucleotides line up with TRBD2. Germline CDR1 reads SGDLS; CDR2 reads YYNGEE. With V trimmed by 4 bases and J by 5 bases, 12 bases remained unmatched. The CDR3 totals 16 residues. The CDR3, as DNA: TGTGCCAGCAGCCACTCGGCGGGAGGGCCCCGGGAGACCCAGTACTTC. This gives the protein CASSHSAGGPRETQYF.

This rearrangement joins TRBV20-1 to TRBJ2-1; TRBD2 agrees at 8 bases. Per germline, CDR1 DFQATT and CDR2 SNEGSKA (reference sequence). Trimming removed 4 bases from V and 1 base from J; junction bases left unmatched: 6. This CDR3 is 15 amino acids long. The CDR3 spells CSATIAGRSYNEQFF. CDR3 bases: TGCAGTGCTACTATAGCGGGAAGGTCCTACAATGAGCAGTTCTTC.

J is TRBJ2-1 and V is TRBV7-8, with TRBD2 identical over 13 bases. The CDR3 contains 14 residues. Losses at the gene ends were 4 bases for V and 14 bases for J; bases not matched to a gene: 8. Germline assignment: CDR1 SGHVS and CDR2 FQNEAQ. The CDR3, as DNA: TGTGCCAGCAGCTACAGGACTAGCGGGGGAGGGAAGTTCTTC. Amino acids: CASSYRTSGGGKFF. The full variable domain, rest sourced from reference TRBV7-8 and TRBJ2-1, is GAGVSQSPRYKVAKRGQDVALRCDPISGHVSLFWYQQALGQGPEFLTYFQNEAQLDKSGLPSDRFFAERPEGSVSTLKIQRTQQEDSAVYLCASSYRTSGGGKFFGPGTRLTVL.

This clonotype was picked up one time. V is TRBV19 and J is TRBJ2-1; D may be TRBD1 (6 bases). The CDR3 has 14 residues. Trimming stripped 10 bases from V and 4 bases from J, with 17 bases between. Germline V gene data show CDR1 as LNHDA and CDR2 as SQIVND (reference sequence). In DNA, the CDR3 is TGTGCCATTAGCCATGCCGGGACATACAATGAGCAGTTCTTC. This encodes CAISHAGTYNEQFF. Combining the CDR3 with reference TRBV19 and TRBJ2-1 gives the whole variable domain DGGITQSPKYLFRKEGQNVTLSCEQNLNHDAMYWYRQDPGQGLRLIYYSQIVNDFQKGDIAEGYSVSREKKESFPLTVTSAQKNPTAFYLCAISHAGTYNEQFFGPGTRLTVL.

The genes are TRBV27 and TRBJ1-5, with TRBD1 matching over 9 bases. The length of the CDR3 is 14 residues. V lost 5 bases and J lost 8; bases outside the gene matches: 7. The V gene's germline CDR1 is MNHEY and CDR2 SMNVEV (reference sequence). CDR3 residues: CASSLGTGREPQHF. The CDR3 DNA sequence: TGTGCCAGCAGTCTCGGGACAGGGAGAGAGCCCCAGCATTTT.

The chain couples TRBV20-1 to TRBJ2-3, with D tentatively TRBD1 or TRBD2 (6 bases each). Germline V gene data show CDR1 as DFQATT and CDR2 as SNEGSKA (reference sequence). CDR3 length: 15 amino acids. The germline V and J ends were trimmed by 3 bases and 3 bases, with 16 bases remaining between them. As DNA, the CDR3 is TGCAGTGCTAGCAAAGTGAAGGGGGGAACAGATACGCAGTATTTT. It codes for CSASKVKGGTDTQYF.

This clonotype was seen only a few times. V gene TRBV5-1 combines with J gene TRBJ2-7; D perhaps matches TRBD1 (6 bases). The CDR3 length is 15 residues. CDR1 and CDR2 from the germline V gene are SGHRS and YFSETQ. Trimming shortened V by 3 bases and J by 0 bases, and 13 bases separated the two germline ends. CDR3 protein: CASSSGQPPSYEQYF. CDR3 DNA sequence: TGCGCCAGCAGCTCAGGACAGCCACCCTCCTACGAGCAGTACTTC.

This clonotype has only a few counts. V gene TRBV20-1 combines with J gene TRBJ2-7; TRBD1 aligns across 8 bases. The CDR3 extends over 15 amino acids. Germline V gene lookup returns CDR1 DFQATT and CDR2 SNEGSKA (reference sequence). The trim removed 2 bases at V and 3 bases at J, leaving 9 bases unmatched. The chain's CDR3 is CSARPPTGVFYEQYF. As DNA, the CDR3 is TGCAGTGCTAGACCCCCGACAGGGGTGTTCTACGAGCAGTACTTC.

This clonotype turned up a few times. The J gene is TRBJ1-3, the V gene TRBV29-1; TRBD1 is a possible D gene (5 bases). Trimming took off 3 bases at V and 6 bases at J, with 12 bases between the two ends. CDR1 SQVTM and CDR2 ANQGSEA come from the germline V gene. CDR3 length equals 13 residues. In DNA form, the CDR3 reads TGCAGCGTTGAGGTCAGGGATGAAAACACCATATATTTT. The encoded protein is CSVEVRDENTIYF.

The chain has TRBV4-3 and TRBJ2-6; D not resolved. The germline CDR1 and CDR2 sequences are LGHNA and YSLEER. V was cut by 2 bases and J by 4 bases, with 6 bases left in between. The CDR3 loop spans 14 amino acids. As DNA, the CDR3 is TGCGCCAGCAGCCAATTGGTAGGGGCCAACGTCCTGACTTTC. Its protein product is CASSQLVGANVLTF.

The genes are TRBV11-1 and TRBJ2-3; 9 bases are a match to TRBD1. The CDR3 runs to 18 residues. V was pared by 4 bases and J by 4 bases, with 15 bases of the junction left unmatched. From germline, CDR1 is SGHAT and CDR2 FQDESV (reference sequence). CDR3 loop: CASSSGVGQGLKADTQYF. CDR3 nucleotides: TGTGCCAGCAGCTCCGGGGTAGGACAGGGGCTTAAAGCAGATACGCAGTATTTT.

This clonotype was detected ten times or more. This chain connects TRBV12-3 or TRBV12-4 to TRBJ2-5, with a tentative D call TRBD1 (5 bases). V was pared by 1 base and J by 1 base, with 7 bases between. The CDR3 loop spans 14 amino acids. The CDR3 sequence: CASSLGGPQETQYF. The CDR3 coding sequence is TGTGCCAGCAGTTTAGGGGGCCCCCAAGAGACCCAGTACTTC.